The clone carrying this T cell receptor beta chain was recorded a few times. What it recognizes is unknown. A junction end diverges from the germline sequence, so it may reflect a read error. The germline gives CDR1 DFQATT, CDR2 SNEGSKA (reference sequence). The CDR3 has 16 residues. The data stem from a study of blood T cells in healthy people across ages. Study outcomes and limitations: A roughly linear age-dependent decrease characterized TCR beta diversity per million T cells. Researchers said unsorted PBMCs prevented a conclusive naive versus antigen-experienced comparison. Naive CD4+ cell counts and diversity both ran higher in long-lived than in aged donors.

Combining a sample-barcoded 5' primer with a J-beta primer mix, a second PCR ran for roughly 7 to 12 cycles. Through a template-switch adaptor with 12 random nucleotides, each cDNA molecule received a tag. TCRdb re-analysed the 5' RACE reads in MiXCR, keeping a single row per CDR3 protein. The sample contains about 800,000 distinct CDR3 sequences, roughly 64% of which appear only once. The chain links TRBV20-1 to TRBJ2-7; 14 positions agree with TRBD2. The J call is uncertain, as TRBJ2-4 better fits the DNA end. This TCR derives from a man younger than 45 in good health. The sequenced sample consisted of blood. CDR3 in DNA: TGCAGTGCCAGAGGGACTAGCGGGAGTAGCAGAAACATTCAGTACTTC. Its translation is CSARGTSGSSRNIQYF.